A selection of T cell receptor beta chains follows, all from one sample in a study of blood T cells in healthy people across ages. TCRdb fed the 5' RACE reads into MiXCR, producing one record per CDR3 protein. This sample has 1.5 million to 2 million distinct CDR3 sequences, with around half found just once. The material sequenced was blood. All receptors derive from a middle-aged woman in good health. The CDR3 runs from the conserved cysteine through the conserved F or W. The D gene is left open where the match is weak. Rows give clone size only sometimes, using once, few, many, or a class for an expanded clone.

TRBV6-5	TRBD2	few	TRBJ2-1	CASTRLAGVIDEQFF	TGTGCCAGCACGAGACTAGCGGGGGTTATCGATGAGCAGTTCTTC
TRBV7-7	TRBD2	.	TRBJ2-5	CASSSLAGEPETQYF	TGTGCTAGCAGCTCACTAGCGGGGGAACCGGAGACCCAGTACTTC
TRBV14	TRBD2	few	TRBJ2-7	CASSQALLTSGGREQYF	TGTGCCAGCAGCCAAGCCCTCCTGACTAGCGGGGGACGGGAGCAGTACTTC
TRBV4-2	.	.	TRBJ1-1	CASSQEVRNTEAFF	TGTGCCAGCAGCCAAGAAGTGAGGAACACTGAAGCTTTCTTT
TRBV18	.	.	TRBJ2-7	CASSPRGYAYEQYF	TGTGCCAGCTCACCACGCGGGTACGCCTACGAGCAGTACTTC
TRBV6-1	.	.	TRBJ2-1	CALGGRLNNEQFF	TGTGCACTCGGGGGACGGTTAAACAATGAGCAGTTCTTC
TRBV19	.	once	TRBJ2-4	CASNGNRIPENIQYF	TGTGCCAGTAATGGGAACCGGATCCCTGAGAACATTCAGTACTTC
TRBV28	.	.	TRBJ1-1	CASRFPGPSNTEAFF	TGTGCCAGCAGATTCCCCGGACCTTCGAACACTGAAGCTTTCTTT
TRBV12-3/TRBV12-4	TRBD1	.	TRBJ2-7	CASTPDRGRHEQYF	TGTGCCAGCACCCCGGACAGGGGGAGGCACGAGCAGTACTTC
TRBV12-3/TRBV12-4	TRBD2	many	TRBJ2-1	CASSLGGGEFF	TGTGCCAGCAGTTTAGGCGGGGGAGAGTTCTTC
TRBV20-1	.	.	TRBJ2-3	CSARAESTDTQYF	TGCAGTGCTAGGGCGGAGTCCACGGATACGCAGTATTTT
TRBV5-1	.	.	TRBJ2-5	CASSLEAAGAYGEQYF	TGCGCCAGCAGCTTGGAAGCGGCGGGGGCGTACGGTGAGCAGTACTTC
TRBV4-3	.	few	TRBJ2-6	CASSQITGTGANVLTF	TGCGCCAGCAGCCAAATTACAGGGACCGGGGCCAACGTCCTGACTTTC
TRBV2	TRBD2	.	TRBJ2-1	CASSVMGSGVHNEQFF	TGTGCCAGCAGCGTAATGGGTAGCGGGGTGCACAATGAGCAGTTCTTC
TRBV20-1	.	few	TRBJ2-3	CSASPGGHPFTDTQYF	TGCAGTGCTAGCCCTGGTGGTCATCCGTTCACAGATACGCAGTATTTT
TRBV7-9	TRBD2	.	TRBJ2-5	CASSSQRGGRGEQYF	TGTGCCAGCAGCTCCCAGCGGGGGGGCCGCGGTGAGCAGTACTTC
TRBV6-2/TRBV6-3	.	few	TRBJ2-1	CASSYSDQGGYNEQFF	TGTGCCAGCAGTTACTCGGACCAGGGCGGCTACAATGAGCAGTTCTTC
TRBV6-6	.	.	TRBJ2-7	CASSLMVEQYF	TGTGCCAGCAGCCTTATGGTCGAGCAGTACTTC
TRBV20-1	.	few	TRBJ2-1	CSASPGADEQFF	TGCAGTGCTAGTCCGGGGGCGGATGAGCAGTTCTTC
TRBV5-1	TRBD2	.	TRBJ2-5	CASSVKASGETQYF	TGCGCCAGCAGCGTGAAAGCTAGCGGGGAGACCCAGTACTTC
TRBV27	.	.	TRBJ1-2	CASSLRGGVACGYTF	TGTGCCAGCAGTTTACGGGGCGGTGTGGCCTGTGGCTACACCTTC
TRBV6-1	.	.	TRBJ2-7	CASSDWGHEQYF	TGTGCCAGCAGTGATTGGGGTCACGAGCAGTACTTC
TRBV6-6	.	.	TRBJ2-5	CASAPQVQETQYF	TGTGCCAGTGCACCCCAAGTTCAAGAGACCCAGTACTTC
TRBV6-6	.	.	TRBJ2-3	CASSSTVAGVRTDTQYF	TGTGCCAGCAGTTCCACGGTCGCAGGGGTCCGCACAGATACGCAGTATTTT
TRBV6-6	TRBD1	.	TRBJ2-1	CASSYDGTAYNEQFF	TGTGCCAGCAGTTACGACGGGACAGCGTACAATGAGCAGTTCTTC
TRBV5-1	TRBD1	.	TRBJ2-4	CASSLSRDRGTNIQYF	TGCGCCAGCAGCTTGTCCCGGGACAGGGGGACAAACATTCAGTACTTC
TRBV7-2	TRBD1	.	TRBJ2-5	CACSSQPGQKATQYF	TGTGCCTGCAGCTCCCAGCCGGGACAGAAGGCGACCCAGTACTTC
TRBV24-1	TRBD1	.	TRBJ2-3	CATSDRTGASTDTQYF	TGTGCCACCAGTGACCGGACAGGGGCTAGCACAGATACGCAGTATTTT
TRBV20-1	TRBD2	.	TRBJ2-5	CGVAGGQETQYF	TGCGGGGTAGCGGGGGGGCAAGAGACCCAGTACTTC
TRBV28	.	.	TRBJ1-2	CASSLFNRVNYGYTF	TGTGCCAGCAGTTTATTCAACAGGGTTAACTATGGCTACACCTTC
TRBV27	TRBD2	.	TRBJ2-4	CASSLYGREAWGGAKNIQYF	TGTGCCAGCAGTTTATACGGTCGGGAAGCTTGGGGGGGGGCCAAAAACATTCAGTACTTC
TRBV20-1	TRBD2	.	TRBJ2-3	CSARDPAGGTDTQYF	TGCAGTGCTAGAGATCCAGCGGGGGGCACGGATACGCAGTATTTT
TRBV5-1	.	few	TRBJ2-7	CASSLEQGLNEQYF	TGCGCCAGCAGCTTGGAGCAGGGACTCAACGAGCAGTACTTC
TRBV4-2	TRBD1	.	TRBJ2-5	CASSHSYGTVQETQYF	TGTGCCAGCAGCCATTCCTACGGGACAGTCCAAGAGACCCAGTACTTC
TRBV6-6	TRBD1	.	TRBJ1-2	CASRDPGQGAGGYTF	TGTGCCAGCAGGGACCCGGGACAGGGGGCCGGGGGCTACACCTTC
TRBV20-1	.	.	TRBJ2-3	CSAPEGGSDTQYF	TGCAGTGCGCCGGAAGGGGGATCAGATACGCAGTATTTT
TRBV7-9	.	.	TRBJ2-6	CASSPASRDTSGANVLTF	TGTGCCAGCAGCCCCGCGTCGAGAGACACCTCTGGGGCCAACGTCCTGACTTTC
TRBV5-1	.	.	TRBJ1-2	CASGLVDSFGYTF	TGCGCCAGCGGCTTGGTGGACAGCTTTGGCTACACCTTC
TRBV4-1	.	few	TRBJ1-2	CASSPRGTDYGYTF	TGCGCCAGCAGCCCGCGGGGGACGGACTATGGCTACACCTTC
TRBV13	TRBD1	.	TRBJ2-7	CASGQGVHEQYF	TGTGCCAGCGGACAGGGGGTGCACGAGCAGTACTTC
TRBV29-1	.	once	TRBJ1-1	CSVESGRAPTEAFF	TGCAGCGTTGAATCTGGCAGGGCACCCACTGAAGCTTTCTTT
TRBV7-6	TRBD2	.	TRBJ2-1	CASSRSGNSYNEQFF	TGTGCCAGCAGTCGAAGCGGGAACTCCTACAATGAGCAGTTCTTC
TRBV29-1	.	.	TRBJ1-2	CSVPKGGGGYTF	TGCAGCGTCCCGAAGGGGGGAGGGGGCTACACCTTC
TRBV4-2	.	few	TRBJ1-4	CASSQVSPPANHEKLFF	TGTGCCAGCAGCCAAGTCAGCCCGCCCGCGAACCATGAAAAACTGTTTTTT
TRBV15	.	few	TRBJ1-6	CATSRVGAGSPLHF	TGTGCCACCAGCAGAGTGGGCGCGGGTTCACCCCTCCACTTT
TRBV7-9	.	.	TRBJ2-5	CASSLARASQETQYF	TGTGCCAGCAGCTTAGCCAGAGCCAGCCAAGAGACCCAGTACTTC
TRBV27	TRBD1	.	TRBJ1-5	CASRTGTGSGQPQHF	TGTGCCAGCAGAACCGGGACAGGCTCTGGTCAGCCCCAGCATTTT
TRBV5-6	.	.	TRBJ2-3	CASSSIQDRTDTQYF	TGTGCCAGCAGCTCAATCCAGGACCGCACAGATACGCAGTATTTT
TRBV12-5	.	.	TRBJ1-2	CASGLNRVLWYGYTF	TGTGCTAGTGGATTGAACAGGGTCCTTTGGTATGGCTACACCTTC
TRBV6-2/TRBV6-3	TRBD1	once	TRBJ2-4	CASSWTGVPLIAKNIQYF	TGTGCCAGCAGTTGGACAGGGGTGCCCTTAATAGCCAAAAACATTCAGTACTTC
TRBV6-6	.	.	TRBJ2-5	CASSAFGGPSLETQYF	TGTGCCAGCAGCGCCTTTGGGGGACCGTCCCTAGAGACCCAGTACTTC
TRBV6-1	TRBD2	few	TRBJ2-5	CASSEVGRQYF	TGTGCCAGCAGTGAAGTCGGGAGGCAGTACTTC
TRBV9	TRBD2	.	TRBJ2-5	CASSPRLAGIKETQYF	TGTGCCAGCAGCCCCAGACTAGCGGGGATCAAAGAGACCCAGTACTTC
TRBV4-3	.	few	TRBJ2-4	CASSQGQAINIQYF	TGCGCCAGCAGCCAAGGACAGGCCATAAACATTCAGTACTTC
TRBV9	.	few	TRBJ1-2	CASSPQPGTANYGYTF	TGTGCCAGCAGCCCTCAACCAGGGACCGCTAACTATGGCTACACCTTC
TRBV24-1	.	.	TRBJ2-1	CATSDLGQSLNERFF	TGTGCCACCAGTGATTTGGGACAGTCTCTCAATGAGCGGTTCTTC
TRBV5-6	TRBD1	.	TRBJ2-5	CASSWGTGGMKTQYF	TGTGCCAGCAGCTGGGGGACAGGGGGCATGAAGACCCAGTACTTC